The clone carrying this T cell receptor beta chain has a count of ten or more. Antigen: not known. No progression to ophthalmopathy during 18 months of follow-up defined stable disease. Not enrolled were patients with uncontrolled infection, other autoimmune disease, pregnancy or lactation. TCR beta CDR3 sequences were amplified from RNA transcripts. First-round RT-PCR targeting the TCR CDR3 was performed with the HTBI primer set. TCRdb reprocessed the multiplex PCR reads via MiXCR and lists one record per CDR3 protein. The sample consists of hundreds of thousands of distinct CDR3 sequences, about 43% of them appearing once. The germline gives CDR1 SGHVS, CDR2 FQNEAQ. CDR3 length equals 15 residues. Trimming shortened V by 0 bases and J by 2 bases, and 8 bases separated the two germline ends. This entry belongs to a study of T cells in Graves' hyperthyroidism and ophthalmopathy. Whole-study findings and limits: Ophthalmopathy got predicted by the model a median roughly 6.4 months before its onset. A model using 13 V-J features told ophthalmopathy apart from stable hyperthyroidism.

The sample comprised peripheral blood or thyroid tissue (not recorded which). This receptor was taken from a woman between 18 and 30 years old with Graves' hyperthyroidism. V gene TRBV7-8 combines with J gene TRBJ1-5, with D possibly matching TRBD1 (5 bases). The CDR3 bases are TGTGCCAGCAGCTTAGCCACAGGTGGCAATCAGCCCCAGCATTTT. It encodes CASSLATGGNQPQHF.